Listed here are 20 T cell receptor beta chains from one sample, sequenced in a study of OX40 agonist ivuxolimab in advanced cancers. Clones were sequenced by immunoSEQ multiplex PCR, and TCRdb holds only the in-frame ones, with some missing. The sample shows about 60,000 clones, roughly 80% of them seen only once. The sequencing here drew on CD4+ or CD8+ T cells sorted from blood, taken in a trial of the OX40 agonist ivuxolimab. These receptors all stem from an adult with an advanced solid tumor such as melanoma, head and neck, liver or kidney cancer.

This sequence joins TRBV19 and TRBJ2-7, with D perhaps TRBD2 (7 bases). This CDR3 is built from 13 residues. The V end was cut by 9 bases, the J end by 4 bases, with 16 bases between. Germline V gene lookup returns CDR1 LNHDA and CDR2 SQIVND (reference sequence). CDR3 coding DNA: TGTGCCAGCCGGGGGGCGGATGTGTACGAGCAGTACTTC. This sequence encodes CASRGADVYEQYF.

This clone was observed once. The chain uses TRBV5-5 and TRBJ1-5; 7 bases align to TRBD1. This CDR3 contains 14 residues. V gave up 0 bases and J gave up 5 bases; unmatched junction bases: 2. In germline, CDR1 is SGHKS, CDR2 YYEKEE (reference sequence). DNA of the CDR3: TGTGCCAGCAGCTTGGGAGGGGGCGATCAGCCCCAGCATTTT. Translated, it gives CASSLGGGDQPQHF.

V and J are TRBV5-4 and TRBJ2-3, with 11 positions matching TRBD2. The CDR3 has 17 residues. The ends lost 5 bases at V and 6 bases at J; junction bases unmatched: 14. The germline V gene encodes CDR1 SGHNT and CDR2 YYREEE (reference sequence). CDR3 nucleotide sequence: TGTGCCAGCAGAACCGGGACTAGCGGTGGAGGTGACGATACGCAGTATTTT. It is translated as CASRTGTSGGGDDTQYF. The whole variable domain, remainder taken from reference TRBV5-4 and TRBJ2-3, is ETGVTQSPTHLIKTRGQQVTLRCSSQSGHNTVSWYQQALGQGPQFIFQYYREEENGRGNFPPRFSGLQFPNYSSELNVNALELDDSALYLCASRTGTSGGGDDTQYFGPGTRLTVL.

The V gene is TRBV7-2, the J gene TRBJ1-3, with D maybe TRBD1 (5 bases). There are 14 residues in the CDR3. V was trimmed by 3 bases and J by 4 bases, leaving 10 bases between them. Germline lookup yields CDR1 SGHTA and CDR2 FQGNSA. The CDR3 DNA sequence: TGTGCCAGCAGCTTCTATCCAGGGGGAAACACCATATATTTT. It translates to CASSFYPGGNTIYF.

The chain employs TRBV11-2 and TRBJ2-2; D not certain. The CDR3 has 14 residues. In germline, CDR1 is SGHAT, CDR2 FQNNGV. The V and J ends lost 4 bases and 4 bases respectively, with 10 bases between them. CDR3 loop: CASSSSRVTGELFF. CDR3 DNA: TGTGCCAGCAGCTCGTCCAGAGTCACCGGGGAGCTGTTTTTT.

CDR3 sequence (DNA): TGTGCCAGCAGCTCCCTTTTAGCTAACACTGAAGCTTTCTTT. As protein: CASSSLLANTEAFF. The gene calls are TRBV7-6 and TRBJ1-1; D is uncertain. This CDR3 spans 14 amino acids. Germline assignment: CDR1 SGHVS and CDR2 FNYEAQ. Trimming shortened V by 4 bases and J by 2 bases, and 11 bases separated the two germline ends.

The J gene is TRBJ2-3, the V gene TRBV30, with TRBD2 as a possible D gene (5 bases). CDR1 GTSNPN and CDR2 SVGIG come from the germline V gene (reference sequence). The CDR3 is 12 amino acids. The V end was cut by 4 bases, the J end by 4 bases, with 9 bases between. DNA for the CDR3: TGTGCCTGGAACGGGGTCCCAGATACGCAGTATTTT. Its translation: CAWNGVPDTQYF.

This clone appeared a few times. This chain connects TRBV27 to TRBJ2-5; D gene uncertain. V was shortened by 0 bases and J by 0 bases, with 5 bases between the two germline ends. The CDR3 extends over 14 amino acids. Germline CDR1 and CDR2: MNHEY and SMNVEV (reference sequence). In DNA, the CDR3 is TGTGCCAGCAGTTTATCCCCGTACCAAGAGACCCAGTACTTC. Its protein product is CASSLSPYQETQYF.

The chain employs TRBV7-9 and TRBJ2-1, with 12 nucleotides matching TRBD2. V was clipped by 4 bases and J by 5 bases; unmatched bases: 3. This CDR3 has 15 residues. Germline V gives CDR1 SEHNR, CDR2 FQNEAQ (reference sequence). The CDR3 protein is CASSSRLAGDNEQFF. The CDR3 bases are TGTGCCAGCAGCTCGAGACTAGCGGGAGACAATGAGCAGTTCTTC.

V usage is TRBV7-9 and J usage is TRBJ2-1; D may match TRBD1 or TRBD2 (5 bases each). This CDR3 comprises 17 residues. The germline gives CDR1 SEHNR, CDR2 FQNEAQ (reference sequence). The germline V and J ends were trimmed by 0 bases and 4 bases, with 16 bases remaining between them. The CDR3 coding sequence is TGTGCCAGCAGCTTAGCGTCGTCCAGAGGGGCGTACAATGAGCAGTTCTTC. Protein sequence: CASSLASSRGAYNEQFF.

This chain joins TRBV2 and TRBJ2-4; perhaps TRBD2 as D (6 bases). This CDR3 comprises 14 residues. The germline gives CDR1 SNHLY, CDR2 FYNNEI. Trimming took 8 bases from V and 1 from J, leaving 12 bases between them. The DNA of the CDR3 is TGTGCCAGCGGGGGGACGGAGGCCAAAAACATTCAGTACTTC. It is translated as CASGGTEAKNIQYF.

The genes are TRBV7-9 and TRBJ2-1; TRBD1 is a possible D gene (6 bases). Germline V CDR1 and CDR2: SEHNR, FQNEAQ (reference sequence). V was clipped by 5 bases and J by 5 bases, with 10 bases between them. This CDR3 has 13 residues. The CDR3 sequence is CASSLGAHNEQFF. In DNA, the CDR3 is TGTGCCAGCAGCCTGGGGGCCCACAATGAGCAGTTCTTC.

V and J are TRBV6-1 and TRBJ2-7; no definite D call. The CDR3 runs to 12 residues. The ends were cut back, 5 bases at V and 7 bases at J, with 12 bases in the middle. Germline-derived CDR1 and CDR2 are MNHNS and SASEGT. The CDR3: CASSRLNGEQYV. The DNA of the CDR3 is TGTGCCAGCAGTAGGCTCAATGGTGAGCAGTACGTC.

The gene calls are TRBV6-5 and TRBJ2-5; D might be TRBD2 (5 bases). The V gene lost 6 bases and the J gene lost 4 bases, with 9 bases spanning the gap. The V gene's germline CDR1 is MNHEY and CDR2 SVGAGI. The CDR3 sequence is 12 residues long. CDR3 in amino acids: CASSLGIETQYF. In DNA, the CDR3 is TGTGCCAGCAGCCTCGGGATAGAGACCCAGTACTTC.

The chain is built from TRBV2 and TRBJ1-1; the match to TRBD1 covers 7 bases. J gave up 3 bases and V 5 bases, and 9 bases lay outside the gene matches. Per the germline V gene, CDR1 is SNHLY and CDR2 is FYNNEI. The CDR3 is 15 amino acids. This CDR3 reads CASSTRGAGDTEAFF. CDR3 sequence (DNA): TGTGCCAGCAGTACCAGGGGGGCCGGGGACACTGAAGCTTTCTTT.

J is TRBJ2-1 and V is TRBV5-1; 9 positions agree with TRBD1. The CDR3 sequence is 16 residues long. The germline CDR1 and CDR2 sequences are SGHRS and YFSETQ. V shed 4 bases, J shed 4 bases, and the junction held 9 bases outside the gene matches. CDR3 protein: CASSDLQGARYNEQFF. The CDR3 coding sequence is TGCGCCAGCAGCGACCTACAGGGGGCGCGTTACAATGAGCAGTTCTTC. Variable domain in full (rest from reference TRBV5-1 and TRBJ2-1): KAGVTQTPRYLIKTRGQQVTLSCSPISGHRSVSWYQQTPGQGLQFLFEYFSETQRNKGNFPGRFSGRQFSNSRSEMNVSTLELGDSALYLCASSDLQGARYNEQFFGPGTRLTVL.

This chain joins TRBV27 and TRBJ2-7; no definite D call. From germline, CDR1 is MNHEY and CDR2 SMNVEV (reference sequence). Trimming took 7 bases from V and 1 from J, leaving 8 bases between them. This CDR3 contains 12 residues. CDR3 coding DNA: TGTGCCAGCAAATCCGGGTCCTACGAGCAGTACGTC. Its translation is CASKSGSYEQYV.

V and J are TRBV11-2 and TRBJ2-5; 11 bases map to TRBD1. The junction had 6 bases not matched to a gene; V was cut back by 1 base and J by 5 bases. CDR3 length: 16 amino acids. CDR1 SGHAT and CDR2 FQNNGV come from the germline V gene. The DNA for the CDR3 is TGTGCCAGCAGCTTAGGCGGACAGGGGGCGGGGGAGACCCAGTACTTC. The encoded protein is CASSLGGQGAGETQYF.

This clone has just a few counts. The chain combines TRBV6-1 with TRBJ1-2; D remains unclear. V lost 6 bases, J lost 8 bases, and 16 bases lay in between. This CDR3 has 13 residues. Germline V gene sequence: CDR1 MNHNS, CDR2 SASEGT. CDR3 region: CASRMEGSLGYTF. In DNA, the CDR3 is TGTGCCAGCAGAATGGAGGGCAGCCTCGGCTACACCTTC.

The chain is built from TRBV6-1 and TRBJ2-7, with 8 bases fitting TRBD1. The length of the CDR3 is 14 residues. From germline, CDR1 is MNHNS and CDR2 SASEGT. The ends lost 7 bases at V and 0 bases at J; junction bases unmatched: 5. The CDR3 region has the DNA TGTGCCAGCATGAGGGACAGGAGCTCCTACGAGCAGTACGTC. It yields the protein CASMRDRSSYEQYV.